The 14 T cell receptor beta chains in this list originate from one sample, sequenced in a study of a mutant IDH1 vaccine in newly diagnosed glioma. Profiling relied on immunoSEQ multiplex PCR, and the TCRdb table lists in-frame clones only, not all of them. The sample records about 66,000 clones, 74% being singletons. Their cognate antigens are unknown. Time point reported: week 35, safety follow-up. The investigators gave 300 ug of mutant IDH1 20-mer peptide in each vaccine dose, together with topical imiquimod. This material consisted of PBMCs, taken from a glioma patient whose treatment included an IDH1 peptide vaccine. These receptors were obtained from a man aged 50-60 years with glioma.

The V call is TRBV6-5, the J call TRBJ2-7; TRBD2 is a possible D gene (5 bases). CDR1 and CDR2 (germline): MNHEY, SVGAGI. V shed 3 bases and J shed 4 bases, with 13 bases lying between them. The CDR3 runs 14 residues. The CDR3 DNA is TGTGCCAGCAGTTATACGGGAATAGGATACGAGCAGTACTTC. This translates into CASSYTGIGYEQYF.

By sample share, this clone is medium-sized. This chain uses TRBV30 with TRBJ1-3; 7 positions agree with TRBD1. The junction had 10 bases not matched to a gene; V was cut back by 5 bases and J by 0 bases. The CDR3 is made up of 16 amino acids. CDR1 is GTSNPN, CDR2 SVGIG, per germline (reference sequence). The chain's CDR3 is CAWATGTPDSGNTIYF. CDR3 sequence (DNA): TGTGCCTGGGCGACAGGGACTCCCGACTCTGGAAACACCATATATTTT.

V is TRBV2 and J is TRBJ1-5, with D hard to call. The CDR3 runs 14 residues. Germline V gene sequence: CDR1 SNHLY, CDR2 FYNNEI. V lost 7 bases, J lost 0 bases, and 10 bases lay in between. CDR3 amino acids: CASKATDSNQPQHF. CDR3 coding DNA: TGTGCCAGCAAGGCTACTGATAGCAATCAGCCCCAGCATTTT.

This clone was observed a single time. The J gene is TRBJ1-2, the V gene TRBV6-6, with 7 bases identical to TRBD1. The length of the CDR3 is 12 residues. Per germline, CDR1 MNHNY and CDR2 SVGAGI (reference sequence). The ends lost 6 bases at V and 5 bases at J; junction bases unmatched: 3. The CDR3 bases are TGTGCCAGCAGACAACAGGGGTATGGCTACACCTTC. It is translated as CASRQQGYGYTF.

This clone is labeled as medium-sized. The chain couples TRBV27 to TRBJ2-7; TRBD1 aligns across 9 bases. CDR1 is MNHEY and CDR2 is SMNVEV in the germline V gene (reference sequence). Trimming took 6 bases from V and 2 from J; bases not matched to a gene: 8. The CDR3 is 15 residues long. CDR3 sequence reads: CASRTEDRGTYEQYF. DNA for the CDR3: TGTGCCAGCAGGACCGAGGACAGGGGAACCTACGAGCAGTACTTC.

This clone has only one observation. The chain links TRBV7-3 to TRBJ2-3, with 11 bases lining up with TRBD2. Germline lookup yields CDR1 SGHTA and CDR2 FQGTGA. The V gene end was trimmed by 5 bases and the J gene end by 5 bases; junction bases not matched to a gene: 9. The CDR3 is 16 amino acids. The CDR3 sequence: CASSLGLAGPGDTQYF. Written as DNA, the CDR3 is TGTGCCAGCAGCCTTGGACTAGCGGGCCCCGGAGATACGCAGTATTTT.

The chain links TRBV2 to TRBJ2-2; D perhaps matches TRBD1 (6 bases). V was trimmed by 6 bases and J by 4 bases, leaving 21 bases between them. The CDR3 runs to 17 residues. Germline V CDR1 and CDR2: SNHLY, FYNNEI. The DNA of the CDR3 is TGTGCCAGCAGAAGATCGACAGGAAGGGCAGGCACCGGGGAGCTGTTTTTT. Protein sequence: CASRRSTGRAGTGELFF.

This clone has more than one count but fewer than ten. The chain recombines TRBV14 with TRBJ1-1; no clear D gene. V lost 4 bases to trimming and J lost 9 bases, with 9 bases between them. Germline V gene lookup returns CDR1 SGHDN and CDR2 FVKESK. The CDR3 length is 11 residues. DNA for the CDR3: TGTGCCAGCAGCCGAGGGCAGAAAGCTTTCTTT. Encoded protein: CASSRGQKAFF. Looking up the rest from reference TRBV14 and TRBJ1-1 gives the full variable domain: EAGVTQFPSHSVIEKGQTVTLRCDPISGHDNLYWYRRVMGKEIKFLLHFVKESKQDESGMPNNRFLAERTGGTYSTLKVQPAELEDSGVYFCASSRGQKAFFGQGTRLTVV.

The chain has TRBV25-1 and TRBJ1-4; TRBD1 is a possible D gene (5 bases). The CDR3 has 16 amino acids. The germline V gene encodes CDR1 MGHDK and CDR2 SYGVNS. Trimming cost V 1 base and J 1 base, with 10 bases left between them. The CDR3 nucleotides are TGTGCCAGCAGTGAATTCGACAGAGTAACTAATGAAAAACTGTTTTTT. Translation gives CASSEFDRVTNEKLFF.

The V and J genes are TRBV19 and TRBJ2-2; 8 bases match TRBD1. CDR1 and CDR2 (germline): LNHDA, SQIVND (reference sequence). J lost 0 bases, V lost 5 bases, and 2 bases had no gene match. CDR3 size: 15 residues. The CDR3 region is CASSAGQANTGELFF. The DNA of the CDR3 is TGTGCCAGTAGTGCGGGACAGGCGAACACCGGGGAGCTGTTTTTT.

The chain recombines TRBV6-5 with TRBJ2-5; D is possibly TRBD1 (6 bases). The germline CDR1 and CDR2 sequences are MNHEY and SVGAGI. CDR3 length: 12 amino acids. V was cut by 5 bases and J by 5 bases, with 9 bases left in between. The CDR3 loop is CASSGQMETQYF. The CDR3 bases are TGTGCCAGCAGTGGACAGATGGAGACCCAGTACTTC.

This clone was picked up one time. The chain joins TRBV29-1 to TRBJ2-2; unclear D gene. The CDR3 contains 13 residues. Looked up from germline, CDR1 is SQVTM and CDR2 is ANQGSEA. V lost 5 bases and J 5 bases, leaving 12 bases between the germline ends. As DNA, the CDR3 is TGCAGCGTTACTCGCCAAATTACCGGGGAGCTGTTTTTT. Translation: CSVTRQITGELFF.

V and J are TRBV15 and TRBJ1-2; D remains unclear. With 1 base removed from V and 5 bases from J, the gap between germline ends came to 8 bases. This CDR3 contains 13 residues. CDR1 is LNHNV and CDR2 is YYDKDF in the germline V gene (reference sequence). The CDR3 loop is CATSRAGKYGYTF. DNA for the CDR3: TGTGCCACCAGCAGAGCCGGGAAATATGGCTACACCTTC.

This clone has just a few counts. The chain combines TRBV7-2 with TRBJ2-7, with no clear D. Trimming took 2 bases from V and 3 from J, leaving 2 bases between them. This CDR3 is 11 amino acids long. From germline, CDR1 is SGHTA and CDR2 FQGNSA. The CDR3 is CASSLRYEQYF. DNA of the CDR3: TGTGCCAGCAGCTTACGCTACGAGCAGTACTTC.